These T cell receptor beta chains were read from a single sample in a study of regulatory T cells in long-lasting Graves disease. TCRdb called the multiplex PCR reads again in MiXCR, with one record for every CDR3 protein. Seen here are hundreds of thousands of distinct CDR3 sequences, roughly 16% observed once, and the top ten hold about 18%. The sample also formed part of further work on T cells in Graves' hyperthyroidism and ophthalmopathy.

The material sequenced was peripheral blood mononuclear cells (PBMCs), taken at new diagnosis, from a patient treated with antithyroid drugs. The receptors derive from a woman aged 30 to 39 with Graves disease. Each CDR3 is given with its conserved first and last residue. Clone size is given for some rows only: seen once, a few or many times, or a class if the clone is expanded.

v_call	clone_size	j_call	cdr3_aa
TRBV28	.	TRBJ1-3	CASRKGHSTTPSGNTIYF
TRBV19	.	TRBJ2-5	CASSMALRGPETQYF
TRBV28	many	TRBJ1-1	CASSLAAQEAFF
TRBV5-1	many	TRBJ2-1	CASSFVGGTYNEQFF
TRBV6-2/TRBV6-3	many	TRBJ2-7	CASSQNPRGLAVSYEQYF
TRBV30	.	TRBJ2-7	CAWSRVPYEQYF
TRBV5-1	many	TRBJ2-3	CASSLAGQGRDTQYF
TRBV20-1	many	TRBJ2-7	CSARDRLSSYEQYF
TRBV28	many	TRBJ2-5	CASRSGLFLGLREETQYF
TRBV30	.	TRBJ2-7	CAWRGRPTYEQYF
TRBV28	many	TRBJ1-1	CASRDTLNTEAFF
TRBV5-1	few	TRBJ2-1	CASSVGQATYNEQFF
TRBV6-1	many	TRBJ2-7	CASRRRGTGYEQYF
TRBV6-2/TRBV6-3	.	TRBJ2-3	CASSYGIARGTDTQYF
TRBV20-1	many	TRBJ2-7	CSAITDRGRSYEQYF
TRBV19	few	TRBJ2-4	CASSIDLVRGNIQYF
TRBV6-5	.	TRBJ2-5	CASSYSGGGGEETQYF
TRBV12-5	many	TRBJ2-3	CASGLGLAGNTDTQYF